Ten or more counts support the clone carrying this T cell receptor (beta chain). The CDR3 consists of 14 residues. Germline V gives CDR1 SGHRS, CDR2 YFSETQ. The germline V and J ends were trimmed by 4 bases and 0 bases, with 10 bases remaining between them. Researchers took RNA transcripts and amplified the TCR beta CDR3 regions from them. HTBI primers drove first-round RT-PCR of the TCR CDR3. TCRdb fed the multiplex PCR reads into MiXCR, producing one record per CDR3 protein. The profile shows about 400,000 distinct CDR3 sequences, roughly 14% of them singletons. The data originate from a study of T cells in Graves' hyperthyroidism and ophthalmopathy.

The chain is built from TRBV5-1 and TRBJ1-1, with D perhaps matching TRBD1 (5 bases). The receptor was isolated from a man aged 18 to 30 with Graves' ophthalmopathy. Material: blood. CDR3 protein: CASSTGPLNTEAFF. The CDR3 DNA sequence: TGCGCCAGCAGCACGGGACCGCTGAACACTGAAGCTTTCTTT.